Listed below are T cell receptor beta chains from one sample, sequenced in a study of spatial heterogeneity in lung cancer. Each CDR3 protein gets one entry after TCRdb re-called the 5' RACE reads with MiXCR. This table has roughly 1,600 distinct CDR3 sequences, roughly 5.3% appearing once. The sample consisted of normal lung tissue next to the tumor, taken at surgery. All receptors come from a female donor with early-stage non-small cell lung cancer. Each CDR3 is given with its conserved first and last residue. A D gene is named only where the DNA matches it firmly. Clone size is shown for a subset of rows, as once, few, many or a class of expanded clone.

v_gene	abundance	d_gene	j_gene	CDR3nt	CDR3aa
TRBV7-8	large	.	TRBJ2-5	TGTGCCAGCAGCGTAGGACCCAGAGCGGGCCAAGAGACCCAGTACTTC	CASSVGPRAGQETQYF
TRBV7-2	medium-sized	.	TRBJ2-5	TGTGCCAGCAGCTTAGGAGGGGCAGGCGGAGAGACCCAGTACTTC	CASSLGGAGGETQYF
TRBV28	few	TRBD1	TRBJ1-2	TGTGCCAGCAGTTCGGGACAGGGGGCGCAGAAAAGCTACACCTTC	CASSSGQGAQKSYTF
TRBV30	large	.	TRBJ2-3	TGTGCCTGGAGGCAAAGGGTGAGCACAGATACGCAGTATTTT	CAWRQRVSTDTQYF
TRBV6-2/TRBV6-3	medium-sized	.	TRBJ2-2	TGTGCCAGCAGTTATGGCTCGAGCACCGGGGAGCTGTTTTTT	CASSYGSSTGELFF
TRBV6-6	medium-sized	TRBD1	TRBJ2-5	TGTGCCAGCAGTAGACAGGGAAAGCGAGAGACCCAGTACTTC	CASSRQGKRETQYF
TRBV3-1	medium-sized	TRBD2	TRBJ2-2	TGTGCCAGCAGCCCGCAGATCGCCCGGACTAGCGGGGGGGCAAGGACCGGGGAGCTGTTTTTT	CASSPQIARTSGGARTGELFF
TRBV4-3	medium-sized	.	TRBJ1-3	TGCGCCAGCAGCCAGGTCAGGGATGGAAACACCATATATTTT	CASSQVRDGNTIYF
TRBV24-1	many	.	TRBJ2-2	TGTGCCACCAGTGAAACCGGGGGCTGGAACACCGGGGAGCTGTTTTTT	CATSETGGWNTGELFF
TRBV6-5	medium-sized	.	TRBJ2-1	TGTGCCAGCAGTTACCTAAGGACACCCCGTAATGAGCAGTTCTTC	CASSYLRTPRNEQFF
TRBV7-7	medium-sized	.	TRBJ2-2	TGTGCCAGCAGCTTAGGCGCCGACACCGGGGAGCTGTTTTTT	CASSLGADTGELFF
TRBV20-1	medium-sized	TRBD2	TRBJ2-3	TGCAGTGCTCCGTCTAGCGGGGGGGCGGATACGCAGTATTTT	CSAPSSGGADTQYF
TRBV6-2/TRBV6-3	medium-sized	TRBD1	TRBJ1-1	TGTGCCAGCAGTTACTCGAATAATGGACAGGGGAAGGTTCCTGAAGCTTTCTTT	CASSYSNNGQGKVPEAFF
TRBV10-3	many	.	TRBJ1-5	TGTGCCGTTGGGACCGATAGCAATCAGCCCCAGCATTTT	CAVGTDSNQPQHF
TRBV10-3	large	.	TRBJ2-3	TGTGCCATCAGTGAGGCCGGTCGCACAGATACGCAGTATTTT	CAISEAGRTDTQYF
TRBV20-1	large	TRBD2	TRBJ2-7	TGCAGTGCTTTAATTAGCGGGGGACGTTACGAGCAGTACTTC	CSALISGGRYEQYF
TRBV30	many	.	TRBJ1-6	TGTGCCTGGAGCCGAGGGGGGGCCGGATCACCCCTCCACTTT	CAWSRGGAGSPLHF
TRBV7-2	large	.	TRBJ2-1	TGTGCCAGCAGCGCGGGACCCAATGAGCAGTTCTTC	CASSAGPNEQFF
TRBV7-2	medium-sized	TRBD2	TRBJ2-3	TGTGCCAGCAGCTCCAAAACTAGCGGGGTCACAGATACGCAGTATTTT	CASSSKTSGVTDTQYF
TRBV4-1	few	TRBD2	TRBJ2-1	TGCGCCAGCAGCGGTCCTAGCGGGCGCTCCGTTGGGGATGAGCAGTTCTTC	CASSGPSGRSVGDEQFF
TRBV7-3	many	.	TRBJ2-1	TGTGCCAGCAGCTTAAGAGGGGGGTTCCAGTTCTTC	CASSLRGGFQFF
TRBV27	many	.	TRBJ2-7	TGTGCCAGCAGTCGGACCTCCTCCTACGAGCAGTACTTC	CASSRTSSYEQYF
TRBV4-1	many	.	TRBJ2-5	TGCGCCAGCAGCCAAGAGGGCCAGGTCCTAGAGACCCAGTACTTC	CASSQEGQVLETQYF
TRBV7-2	medium-sized	.	TRBJ2-1	TGTGCCAGCAGCTTAGCGGGGTCGGTAAGAGGCAATGAGCAGTTCTTC	CASSLAGSVRGNEQFF
TRBV5-1	medium-sized	TRBD1	TRBJ2-5	TGCGCCAGCAGCGACGGACAGGGCGGTCAAGAGACCCAGTACTTC	CASSDGQGGQETQYF
TRBV20-1	many	.	TRBJ1-6	TGCAGTGCTTTTACAGGGAGAAATTCACCCCTCCACTTT	CSAFTGRNSPLHF
TRBV20-1	medium-sized	.	TRBJ2-1	TGCAGTGCCCCCCTCCTAAAGCAGTTCTTC	CSAPLLKQFF
TRBV2	many	.	TRBJ2-3	TGTGCCAGCAGTGGTCAGGCCACAGATACGCAGTATTTT	CASSGQATDTQYF
TRBV6-6	large	.	TRBJ1-5	TGTGCCAGCAGTTACCAGGGGTTTGATCAGCCCCAGCATTTT	CASSYQGFDQPQHF
TRBV29-1	large	.	TRBJ1-2	TGCAGCGTTGAAGCTATTGGGCCTGCGGGCTACACCTTC	CSVEAIGPAGYTF
TRBV6-6	many	TRBD1	TRBJ1-5	TGTGCCAGCAGTGACGGGACAGCGCGGAATCAGCCCCAGCATTTT	CASSDGTARNQPQHF
TRBV5-4	medium-sized	.	TRBJ2-5	TGTGCCAGCAGCCACGAGGGGGAAGAGACCCAGTACTTC	CASSHEGEETQYF
TRBV20-1	medium-sized	TRBD1	TRBJ1-2	TGCAGTGCTACATCGACAGGGAGCGGGGGCTACACCTTC	CSATSTGSGGYTF
TRBV18	many	TRBD1	TRBJ1-2	TGTGCCAGCTCAACGTCGGGACAGGGGGAATCTGGCTACACCTTC	CASSTSGQGESGYTF
TRBV20-1	many	.	TRBJ2-7	TGCAGTGCTAGAGTCGGCAGGGGACCCTACGAGCAGTACTTC	CSARVGRGPYEQYF
TRBV7-9	large	.	TRBJ2-6	TGTGCCAGCAGCTTAGCGGGAGGCTCTGGGGCCAACGTCCTGACTTTC	CASSLAGGSGANVLTF
TRBV2	medium-sized	.	TRBJ1-3	TGTGCCAGCAGCTGGATGGGGTTGGGAAACACCATATATTTT	CASSWMGLGNTIYF
TRBV7-9	many	TRBD2	TRBJ2-3	TGTGCCAGCAGCTTAGGTGATAGCGGGGGGGCTGGCACAGATACGCAGTATTTT	CASSLGDSGGAGTDTQYF
TRBV15	large	.	TRBJ2-1	TGTGCCACCAGCAGAGTGAGATTTGTTGGTAAAGGGTACAATGAGCAGTTCTTC	CATSRVRFVGKGYNEQFF
TRBV14	large	.	TRBJ1-2	TGTGCCAGCAGCCAAGTTGGCAGGGCGGACTATGGCTACACCTTC	CASSQVGRADYGYTF
TRBV2	medium-sized	TRBD1	TRBJ1-1	TGTGCCAGCATACAGACAGGGGGGCGCACTGAAGCTTTCTTT	CASIQTGGRTEAFF
TRBV7-2	many	.	TRBJ1-1	TGTGCCAGCAGCCCAAGGACAGTCATGAACGCTGAAGCTTTCTTT	CASSPRTVMNAEAFF
TRBV2	many	TRBD2	TRBJ2-5	TGTGCCAGCAAGGGTAAACGGGGGGTATCCGGAGAGACCCAGTACTTC	CASKGKRGVSGETQYF
TRBV20-1	many	TRBD2	TRBJ2-1	TGCAGCGCCAGAAGGGCTAGCGGGGGGGATGAGCAGTTCTTC	CSARRASGGDEQFF
TRBV5-8	medium-sized	TRBD2	TRBJ2-5	TGTGCCAGCAGCCACCGAACTGGGACTAGCGGGACCCAGTACTTC	CASSHRTGTSGTQYF
TRBV4-1	medium-sized	.	TRBJ2-2	TGCGCCAGCAGCCGTACCCGGGACACCGGGGAGCTGTTTTTT	CASSRTRDTGELFF
TRBV11-2	large	TRBD2	TRBJ2-4	TGTGCCAGCAGCTCCTTGACTAGCGGGGGACTAGCCAAAAACATTCAGTACTTC	CASSSLTSGGLAKNIQYF
TRBV9	.	.	TRBJ2-2	TGTGCCAGCAGCGTATACGCGGGGGCGGCGTCCGGGGAGCTGTTTTTT	CASSVYAGAASGELFF
TRBV6-2/TRBV6-3	medium-sized	TRBD2	TRBJ2-1	TGTGCCAGCACCCTAGCGGGGGGGACGGATGAGCAGTTCTTC	CASTLAGGTDEQFF
TRBV28	medium-sized	TRBD1	TRBJ1-6	TGTGCCGGAAGTCTTGCACAGGGGAGTTCACCCCTCCACTTT	CAGSLAQGSSPLHF
TRBV7-2	.	.	TRBJ2-7	TGTGCCAGCAGCTCGACCATCTACGAGCAGTACTTC	CASSSTIYEQYF
TRBV18	hyperexpanded	.	TRBJ1-5	TGTGCCAGCTCACCCAAACAGGGTCAGCCCCAGCATTTT	CASSPKQGQPQHF
TRBV12-3/TRBV12-4	medium-sized	.	TRBJ1-2	TGTGCCAGCAGTTTCGGGGGTGGCTACACCTTC	CASSFGGGYTF
TRBV19	many	.	TRBJ1-5	TGTGCCAGTAGTATTTCTCCGGGGTCTATGCGCAATCAGCCCCAGCATTTT	CASSISPGSMRNQPQHF
TRBV20-1	medium-sized	TRBD2	TRBJ2-5	TGCAGTGCGCGGGGGGACTTAAAAGAGACCCAGTACTTC	CSARGDLKETQYF